A few counts support the clone carrying this TCR beta chain. This entry belongs to a study of blood T cells in healthy people across ages. Primers used in a second PCR of roughly 6 to 11 cycles were a sample-barcoded 5' primer and a J-beta primer mix. Every single cDNA molecule received a tag from a template-switch adaptor with 12 random nucleotides. MiXCR was run by TCRdb on the 5' RACE reads, yielding one entry per CDR3 protein. The sample has some 920,000 distinct CDR3 sequences, 45% to 60% seen once; the top ten hold 20% to 25%. V gave up 3 bases and J gave up 0 bases, with 8 bases separating them. The CDR3 consists of 13 residues. Germline V CDR1 and CDR2: DFQATT, SNEGSKA (reference sequence).

The sequence was obtained from a woman aged 55-70 years in good health. The chain joins TRBV20-1 to TRBJ2-5; possibly TRBD1 or TRBD2 for D (5 bases each). Sequencing was done on a sample of blood. The CDR3 loop is CSASRGDQETQYF. The CDR3 DNA is TGCAGTGCTAGTAGAGGGGACCAAGAGACCCAGTACTTC.